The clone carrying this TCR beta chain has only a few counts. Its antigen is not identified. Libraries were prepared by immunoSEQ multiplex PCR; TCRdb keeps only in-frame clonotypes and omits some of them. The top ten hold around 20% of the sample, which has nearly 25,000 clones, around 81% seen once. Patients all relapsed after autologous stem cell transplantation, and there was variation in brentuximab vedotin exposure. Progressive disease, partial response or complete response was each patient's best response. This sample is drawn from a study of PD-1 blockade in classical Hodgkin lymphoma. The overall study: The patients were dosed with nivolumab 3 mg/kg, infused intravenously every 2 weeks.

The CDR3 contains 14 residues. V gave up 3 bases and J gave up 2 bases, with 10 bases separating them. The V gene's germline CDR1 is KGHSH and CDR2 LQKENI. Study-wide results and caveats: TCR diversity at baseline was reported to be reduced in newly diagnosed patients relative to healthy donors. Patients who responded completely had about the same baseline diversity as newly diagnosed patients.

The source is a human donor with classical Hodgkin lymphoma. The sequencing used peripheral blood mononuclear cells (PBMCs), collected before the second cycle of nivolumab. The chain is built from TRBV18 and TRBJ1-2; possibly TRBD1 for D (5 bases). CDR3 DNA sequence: TGTGCCAGCTCACCGCCAGGGACCAACTATGGCTACACCTTC. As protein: CASSPPGTNYGYTF. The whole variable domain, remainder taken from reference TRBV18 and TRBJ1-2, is NAGVMQNPRHLVRRRGQEARLRCSPMKGHSHVYWYRQLPEEGLKFMVYLQKENIIDESGMPKERFSAEFPKEGPSILRIQQVVRGDSAAYFCASSPPGTNYGYTFGSGTRLTVV.